Each of the 3 T cell receptor beta chains below was sequenced from the same sample in a study of blood T cell repertoires in COVID-19. Generated by immunoSEQ multiplex PCR, the TCRdb table keeps only in-frame clones and is missing some. The table records about 270,000 clones, approximately 86% of them present only once. Sequencing used peripheral blood. The receptors originated from a woman between 50 and 59 years old with active or convalescent COVID-19.

This chain uses TRBV20-1 with TRBJ1-2; 9 nucleotides line up with TRBD1. This CDR3 comprises 15 residues. The germline V gene encodes CDR1 DFQATT and CDR2 SNEGSKA (reference sequence). J was trimmed by 5 bases and V by 3 bases; bases with no gene match: 10. The CDR3 DNA is TGCAGTGCTAGTAGCTCGCAGGACAGGGGTTATGGCTACACCTTC. The encoded protein is CSASSSQDRGYGYTF.

This sequence joins TRBV6-9 and TRBJ1-6, with 8 positions matching TRBD1. Unmatched junction bases numbered 6, after V lost 2 bases and J lost 6 bases. CDR3 length: 16 residues. Germline CDR1 and CDR2: MNHGY and SVAAGI. CDR3 nucleotide sequence: TGTGCCAGCAGTTATGAGGGGACAGGCGGTAATTCACCCCTCCACTTT. This encodes CASSYEGTGGNSPLHF.

The genes are TRBV2 and TRBJ2-1; 11 bases agree with TRBD2. The CDR3 is made up of 14 amino acids. From germline, CDR1 is SNHLY and CDR2 FYNNEI. V trimming: 7 bases; J trimming: 10 bases; junction bases outside the gene matches: 9. CDR3 DNA: TGTGCCAGCACTTCGGGACTAGCGGTTCGGGAGCAGTTCTTC. The encoded protein is CASTSGLAVREQFF.